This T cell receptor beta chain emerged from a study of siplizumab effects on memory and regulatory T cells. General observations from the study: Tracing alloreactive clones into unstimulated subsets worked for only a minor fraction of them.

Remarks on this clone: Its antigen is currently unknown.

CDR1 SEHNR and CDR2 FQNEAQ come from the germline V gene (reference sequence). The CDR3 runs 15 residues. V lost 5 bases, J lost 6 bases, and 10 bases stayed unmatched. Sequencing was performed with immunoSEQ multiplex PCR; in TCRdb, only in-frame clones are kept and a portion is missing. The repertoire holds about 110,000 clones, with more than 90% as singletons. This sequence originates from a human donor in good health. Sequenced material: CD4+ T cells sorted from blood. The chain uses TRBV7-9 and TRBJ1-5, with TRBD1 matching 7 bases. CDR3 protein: CASSATGERGQPQHF. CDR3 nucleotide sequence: TGTGCCAGCAGCGCCACAGGGGAGAGGGGTCAGCCCCAGCATTTT.